Listed below are T cell receptor beta chains from one sample, sequenced in a study of T-cell memory formation after mild COVID-19. TCRdb used MiXCR to reprocess the 5' RACE reads, holding one entry per CDR3 protein. Among a few hundred thousand distinct CDR3 sequences listed, roughly 24% were seen once. Sequencing was performed on PBMCs or a T cell subset sorted from them (not recorded which). The source is an adult woman who had mild COVID-19 (a few samples of this study predate the infection). Cell type and time point are not known. CDR3s include the opening cysteine and the closing phenylalanine or tryptophan. The D gene is left open where the match is weak. Clone size is shown for a subset of rows, as once, few, many or a class of expanded clone.

TGCAGCGTTGAAGGGGGACAGTCCTATGGCTACACCTTC,CSVEGGQSYGYTF,many,TRBJ1-2,TRBV29-1,TRBD1
TGTGCCAGCACCCTAGACTCCACGGGCTCCTACAATGAGCAGTTCTTC,CASTLDSTGSYNEQFF,-,TRBJ2-1,TRBV12-3/TRBV12-4,-
TGTGCCAGCAGCCGGGACAGGGTTAATGAAAAACTGTTTTTT,CASSRDRVNEKLFF,few,TRBJ1-4,TRBV27,TRBD1
TGCAGCGTTATGGGCGTTGATAGCCCACTCTACAATGAGCAGTTCTTC,CSVMGVDSPLYNEQFF,few,TRBJ2-1,TRBV29-1,-
TGTGCCAGTAGTATCCTAAAGGGGGCTGAAGCTTTCTTT,CASSILKGAEAFF,-,TRBJ1-1,TRBV19,-
TGCGCCAGCAGTACGTCATACAGGGCCCCCGGCCTTAACACTGAAGCTTTCTTT,CASSTSYRAPGLNTEAFF,-,TRBJ1-1,TRBV4-1,-
TGCAGTGCTTTCCCTAGCGGGAAAGGGGAGGAGACCCAGTACTTC,CSAFPSGKGEETQYF,few,TRBJ2-5,TRBV20-1,TRBD2
TGCGCCAGCAGCTTGGGACAGGGTTATCTTTCGGTTGGCTACACCTTC,CASSLGQGYLSVGYTF,few,TRBJ1-2,TRBV5-1,TRBD1
TGTGCCAGCAGTTACGGCGGACTGCGCTCCTACAATGAGCAGTTCTTC,CASSYGGLRSYNEQFF,-,TRBJ2-1,TRBV6-2/TRBV6-3,-
TGCGCCAGCAGCTTGTACGGAGACAATCAGCCCCAGCATTTT,CASSLYGDNQPQHF,few,TRBJ1-5,TRBV5-1,-
TGTGCCAGCAGTTACTCCTCTACCGGGACTAGTAACGAGCAGTACTTC,CASSYSSTGTSNEQYF,-,TRBJ2-7,TRBV6-5,TRBD2
TGCAGTGCTAGAGACCCTAGGAGCTCCTACGAGCAGTACTTC,CSARDPRSSYEQYF,-,TRBJ2-7,TRBV20-1,-
TGTGCCAGCAGCCAAGGGACTGTGAACACTGAAGCTTTCTTT,CASSQGTVNTEAFF,few,TRBJ1-1,TRBV3-1,-
TGTGCCAGCACCCAACAGCGAGCGAACACTGAAGCTTTCTTT,CASTQQRANTEAFF,few,TRBJ1-1,TRBV7-2,-
TGTGCCAGCAGCCCTAGACTTTCGAACACTGAAGCTTTCTTT,CASSPRLSNTEAFF,-,TRBJ1-1,TRBV7-2,-
TGCGCCAGCAGCTCGACCCCCGGGACTATCCTAGGTTATGAGCAGTACTTC,CASSSTPGTILGYEQYF,few,TRBJ2-7,TRBV5-1,TRBD2
TGTGCCAGCAGCGCCAGGGGGCGGACTAGCGGAGGACCTCCAGATACGCAGTATTTT,CASSARGRTSGGPPDTQYF,-,TRBJ2-3,TRBV9,TRBD2
TGCAGCGTCCGGGACAGGGGAACGGCTCAGGTCAATGAGCAGTTCTTC,CSVRDRGTAQVNEQFF,-,TRBJ2-1,TRBV29-1,TRBD1
TGTGCCAGCAGCTTAGCGGACAGGGCTGGGGCCAACGTCCTGACTTTC,CASSLADRAGANVLTF,few,TRBJ2-6,TRBV7-7,TRBD1
TGCAGTGCTAGACCTTACGGACAGATCCTCATGAACACTGAAGCTTTCTTT,CSARPYGQILMNTEAFF,-,TRBJ1-1,TRBV20-1,-
TGTGCCAGCAGCCAAGGCCAGAGCCTCTCTGGAAACACCATATATTTT,CASSQGQSLSGNTIYF,-,TRBJ1-3,TRBV14,-
TGTGCCACTGGACGAGGGGGCGGAAGGACCGGGGAGCTGTTTTTT,CATGRGGGRTGELFF,-,TRBJ2-2,TRBV25-1,TRBD1
TGCAGTGCTCCCCAGGGAAGTGGCTATGGCTACACCTTC,CSAPQGSGYGYTF,many,TRBJ1-2,TRBV20-1,-
TGCAGTGCTACCCGGCTTCGGCTGAACACTGAAGCTTTCTTT,CSATRLRLNTEAFF,-,TRBJ1-1,TRBV20-1,-
TGCGCCAGCAGCACGCGCCTCGAGACTGAAGCTTTCTTT,CASSTRLETEAFF,-,TRBJ1-1,TRBV4-1,-
TGTGCCAGCCGCCGGGGGGAAGAGACCCAGTACTTC,CASRRGEETQYF,few,TRBJ2-5,TRBV2,TRBD2
TGTGCCAGCAGTTACCCAGGCGAGCGCTCCTACGAGCAGTACTTC,CASSYPGERSYEQYF,-,TRBJ2-7,TRBV6-6,-
TGCGCCAGCAGCTTGGAACCACCTTATAATTCACCCCTCCACTTT,CASSLEPPYNSPLHF,-,TRBJ1-6,TRBV5-1,-
TGTGCCAGCAGTTACTCTTCCGGAAAAGCTGAAAAACTGTTTTTT,CASSYSSGKAEKLFF,-,TRBJ1-4,TRBV6-5,-
TGTGCCAGCAGCACCAGCGGGAGGGCCGGAGAGCAGTACTTC,CASSTSGRAGEQYF,-,TRBJ2-7,TRBV13,TRBD2
TGTGCCTGGAATCGGAACTCGAGGGCCGGGGAGCTGTTTTTT,CAWNRNSRAGELFF,-,TRBJ2-2,TRBV30,-
TGTGCCAGCAGCCCTCGATGGGCGGGGGCGCTTAAAGAGACCCAGTACTTC,CASSPRWAGALKETQYF,-,TRBJ2-5,TRBV6-1,-
TGTGCCAGCAGCCAAGATCTTGCGGGGGGGGCCCGTGAAGATACGCAGTATTTT,CASSQDLAGGAREDTQYF,many,TRBJ2-3,TRBV4-2,TRBD2
TGTGCCAGCAGCTTAGGGTGGCTAGCAGCAGATACGCAGTATTTT,CASSLGWLAADTQYF,few,TRBJ2-3,TRBV7-8,-
TGTGCCATCAGTGATGATCTGACAGACCCCTATGGCTACACCTTC,CAISDDLTDPYGYTF,-,TRBJ1-2,TRBV10-3,-
TGCGCCAGCAGCTTTGTTTCAGGGACCTACGAGCAGTACTTC,CASSFVSGTYEQYF,few,TRBJ2-7,TRBV5-1,-
TGCAGCGTTGCGGACGGTTGGTTTGTGGGATTT,CSVADGWFVGF,-,TRBJ1-1,TRBV29-1,-
TGTGCCAGCAGACCCGTTGGGGGAGGGGACTATGGCTACACCTTC,CASRPVGGGDYGYTF,few,TRBJ1-2,TRBV11-3,-
TGCAGCGTTGGAGGGGATGTGGGGGTCACCGGGGAGCTGTTTTTT,CSVGGDVGVTGELFF,-,TRBJ2-2,TRBV29-1,-
TGTGCCAGCAACTCGTTGGGCACTGAAGCTTTCTTT,CASNSLGTEAFF,-,TRBJ1-1,TRBV9,-
TGTGCCAGCAGCTTAGATGGTTGGACAGGGCTCACTGAAGCTTTCTTT,CASSLDGWTGLTEAFF,few,TRBJ1-1,TRBV7-2,TRBD1